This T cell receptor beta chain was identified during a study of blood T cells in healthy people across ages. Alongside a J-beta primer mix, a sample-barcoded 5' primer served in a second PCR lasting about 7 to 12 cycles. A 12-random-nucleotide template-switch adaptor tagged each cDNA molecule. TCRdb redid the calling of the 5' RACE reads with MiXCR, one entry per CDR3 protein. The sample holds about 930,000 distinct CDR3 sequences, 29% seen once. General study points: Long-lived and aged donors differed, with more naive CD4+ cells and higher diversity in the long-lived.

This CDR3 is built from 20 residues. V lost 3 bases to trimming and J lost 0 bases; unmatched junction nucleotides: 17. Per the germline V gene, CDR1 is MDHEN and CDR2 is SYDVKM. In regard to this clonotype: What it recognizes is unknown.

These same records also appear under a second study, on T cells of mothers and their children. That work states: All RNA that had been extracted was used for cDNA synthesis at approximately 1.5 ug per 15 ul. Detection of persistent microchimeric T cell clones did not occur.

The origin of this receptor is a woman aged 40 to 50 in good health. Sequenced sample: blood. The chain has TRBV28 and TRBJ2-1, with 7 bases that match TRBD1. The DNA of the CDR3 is TGTGCCAGCAGTTTGTGGGGTATTGTGAAGGGGGCCCGCTCCTACAATGAGCAGTTCTTC. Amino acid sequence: CASSLWGIVKGARSYNEQFF.